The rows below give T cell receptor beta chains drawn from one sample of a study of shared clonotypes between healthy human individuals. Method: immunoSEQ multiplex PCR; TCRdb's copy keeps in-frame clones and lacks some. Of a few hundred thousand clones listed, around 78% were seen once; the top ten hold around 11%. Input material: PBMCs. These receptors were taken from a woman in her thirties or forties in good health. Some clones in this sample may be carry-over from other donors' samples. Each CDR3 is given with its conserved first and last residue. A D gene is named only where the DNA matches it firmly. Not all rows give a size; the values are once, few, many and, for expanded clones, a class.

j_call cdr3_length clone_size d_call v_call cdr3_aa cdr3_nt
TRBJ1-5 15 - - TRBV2 CASSPTQVSNQPQHF TGTGCCAGCAGTCCCACTCAGGTTAGCAATCAGCCCCAGCATTTT
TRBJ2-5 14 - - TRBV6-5 CASSPTWVQETQYF TGTGCCAGCTCCCCCACTTGGGTCCAAGAGACCCAGTACTTC
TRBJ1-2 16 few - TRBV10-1 CASSESRAETNYGYTF TGCGCCAGCAGTGAGTCGCGGGCAGAAACTAACTATGGCTACACCTTC
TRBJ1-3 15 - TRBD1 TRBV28 CASSPPGQARNTIYF TGTGCCAGCAGTCCCCCGGGACAGGCCCGAAACACCATATATTTT
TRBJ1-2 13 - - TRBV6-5 CASRPRGGYGYTF TGTGCCAGCAGACCCCGAGGGGGCTATGGCTACACCTTC
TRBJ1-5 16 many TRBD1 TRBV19 CASSLRQQGSNQPQHF TGTGCCAGTAGTTTAAGACAACAGGGGAGCAATCAGCCCCAGCATTTT
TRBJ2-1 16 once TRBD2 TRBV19 CASRWTSGSSYNEQFF TGTGCCAGTAGGTGGACTAGCGGGAGTTCCTACAATGAGCAGTTCTTC
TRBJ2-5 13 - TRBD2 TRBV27 CASSEVAGGPQYF TGTGCCAGCAGTGAGGTAGCGGGAGGGCCCCAGTACTTC
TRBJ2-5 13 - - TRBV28 CASSLGGKETQYF TGTGCCAGCAGTTTGGGAGGAAAGGAGACCCAGTACTTC
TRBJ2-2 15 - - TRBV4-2 CASSQPPDGPGELFF TGTGCCAGCAGCCAGCCCCCCGACGGTCCCGGGGAGCTGTTTTTT
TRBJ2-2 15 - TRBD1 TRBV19 CASSTRGRSTGELFF TGTGCCAGTAGTACGAGGGGGCGGAGCACCGGGGAGCTGTTTTTT
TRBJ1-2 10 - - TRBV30 CAWGRHGYTF TGTGCCTGGGGCAGGCATGGCTACACCTTC
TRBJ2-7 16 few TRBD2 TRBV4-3 CASSQGITSGSYEQYF TGCGCCAGCAGCCAAGGTATAACTAGCGGGAGTTACGAGCAGTACTTC
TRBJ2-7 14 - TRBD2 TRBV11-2 CASSLEGGDYEQYF TGTGCCAGCAGCTTAGAGGGGGGGGACTACGAGCAGTACTTC
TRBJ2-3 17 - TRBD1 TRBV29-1 CSVEKTGAGIHTDTQYF TGCAGCGTTGAAAAGACAGGGGCTGGGATCCACACAGATACGCAGTATTTT
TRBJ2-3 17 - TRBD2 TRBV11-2 CASSLWRSGSLTDTQYF TGTGCCAGCAGCTTATGGCGTAGCGGGAGTTTGACAGATACGCAGTATTTT
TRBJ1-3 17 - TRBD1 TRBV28 CASSFSGQGPCGNTIYF TGTGCCAGCAGTTTCTCGGGACAGGGACCGTGTGGAAACACCATATATTTT
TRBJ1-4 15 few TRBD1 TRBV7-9 CASSQGGSYNEKLFF TGTGCCAGCAGCCAAGGGGGCAGTTATAATGAAAAACTGTTTTTT
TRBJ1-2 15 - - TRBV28 CATEGGLSANYGYTF TGTGCCACAGAGGGAGGGCTATCAGCTAACTATGGCTACACCTTC
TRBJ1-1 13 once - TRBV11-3 CASSLGRGTEAFF TGTGCCAGCAGCTTGGGTAGGGGTACTGAAGCTTTCTTT
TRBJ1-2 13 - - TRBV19 CASSMRQLYGYTF TGTGCCAGTAGTATGAGGCAGCTATATGGCTACACCTTC
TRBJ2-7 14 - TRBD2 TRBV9 CASSVGGGPYEQYF TGTGCCAGCAGCGTAGGGGGGGGACCCTACGAGCAGTACTTC
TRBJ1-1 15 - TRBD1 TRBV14 CASSLLGQGGTEAFF TGTGCCAGCAGCCTCCTTGGACAGGGGGGCACTGAAGCTTTCTTT
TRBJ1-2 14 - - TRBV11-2 CASSLERQSYGYTF TGTGCCAGCAGCTTAGAAAGACAAAGCTATGGCTACACCTTC
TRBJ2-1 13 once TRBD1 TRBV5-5 CASSRDRGNEQFF TGTGCCAGCAGCCGTGACAGGGGTAATGAGCAGTTCTTC
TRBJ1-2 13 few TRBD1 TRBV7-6 CASSLGQGADYTF TGTGCCAGCAGCTTAGGGCAGGGGGCGGACTACACCTTC